The TCR beta chain described here comes from a study of T cells in localized non-small cell lung cancer. Regarding the study as a whole: Heterogeneity remains possible, as sequencing covered one tumor region only. Among the tissues sampled, uninvolved adjacent lung had the highest T cell clonality, above tumor.

A remark on this clone: Its specificity is unknown.

Germline V CDR1 and CDR2: SGHRS, YFSETQ. Trimming took 6 bases from V and 3 from J, leaving 15 bases between them. CDR3 length: 14 residues. Using immunoSEQ multiplex PCR, the repertoire was profiled, and TCRdb retains in-frame clones only, with some absent. The sample has tens of thousands of clones, more than 70% seen once. The chain carries TRBV5-1 and TRBJ1-1; D gene uncertain. Source: peripheral blood, taken before any cancer treatment. The TCR sequence derives from a female donor older than 55 with stage I lung adenocarcinoma. Here the CDR3 DNA reads TGCGCCAGCAAACCCACCCGGGCGTACACTGAAGCTTTCTTT. Translating it yields CASKPTRAYTEAFF.